The next 18 T cell receptor beta chains were all read from a single sample in a study of T cell repertoires in cytomegalovirus infection. TCRdb independently ran MiXCR on the reads; one entry per CDR3 protein. There are around 450,000 distinct CDR3 sequences in the sample; roughly 30% occur only once, and about an eighth lies in the top ten. Sample: PBMCs. These TCRs come from a human donor in good health (CMV status not recorded). Some clones in this sample may be carry-over from other donors' samples.

This sequence joins TRBV11-1 and TRBJ1-1; tentatively, D is TRBD1 (6 bases). Germline CDR1 and CDR2: SGHAT and FQDESV (reference sequence). Trimming removed 1 base at V and 11 bases at J, with 26 bases between. This CDR3 region has 17 residues. CDR3 DNA: TGTGCCAGCAGCTTAGGAGCTCCCAACGGGACACCTAATGAGGCTTTCTTT. Protein product: CASSLGAPNGTPNEAFF.

This rearrangement joins TRBV12-3 or TRBV12-4 to TRBJ1-1, with D unclear. V lost 11 bases and J 5 bases, leaving 15 bases between the germline ends. CDR3 length: 12 residues. The CDR3 region has the DNA TGTGCCTCAGACGGAGCGGAGACTGAAGCTTTCTTT. It encodes CASDGAETEAFF.

The genes are TRBV3-1 and TRBJ1-4; maybe TRBD1 (5 bases). This CDR3 is 15 amino acids long. Germline CDR1 reads LGHDT; CDR2 reads YNNKEL (reference sequence). Trimming removed 4 bases from V and 7 bases from J, with 16 bases in between. The CDR3: CASSLISGSGEKLFF. The CDR3 coding sequence is TGTGCCAGCAGCCTGATTTCAGGGAGTGGTGAAAAACTGTTTTTT.

The CDR3: CASNRDRVTDTQYF. Written as DNA, the CDR3 is TGTGCCAGCAACCGAGACAGGGTCACAGATACGCAGTATTTT. The rearrangement uses TRBV27 and TRBJ2-3; 7 positions match TRBD1. With 7 bases clipped from V and 2 bases from J, the junction kept 6 bases outside the gene matches. Germline V gives CDR1 MNHEY, CDR2 SMNVEV (reference sequence). The length of the CDR3 is 14 residues.

Note on this clonotype: A much larger clone lies one base from this, so it may be a read error. The J gene is TRBJ1-5, the V gene TRBV11-2; TRBD1 might be the D (6 bases). The CDR3 has 14 residues. The germline V gene has CDR1 SGHAT and CDR2 FQNNGV. Here the CDR3 DNA reads TGTGCCAGCAGCTTAGGAGGGGGAAGTCAGCCCCAGCAGTTT. Translated, it gives CASSLGGGSQPQQF.

Comment on this clonotype: Because the CDR3 is missing its conserved closing phenylalanine or tryptophan, this is likely a read error. The CDR3 coding sequence is TGTGCCAGCAGCCTCCAACCGGGACAGGGGGCCGGGGAGCTGTTTTGT. Its translation is CASSLQPGQGAGELFC. The V and J genes are TRBV14 and TRBJ2-2; 11 positions agree with TRBD1. The CDR3 is 16 residues long. CDR1 SGHDN and CDR2 FVKESK come from the germline V gene. The V segment lost 4 bases and the J segment 6 bases; nucleotides outside the gene matches: 7.

V gene TRBV24-1 combines with J gene TRBJ2-2, with TRBD1 matching 9 bases. The CDR3 is 17 residues long. V was pared by 3 bases and J by 6 bases, with 10 bases of the junction left unmatched. Per germline, CDR1 KGHDR and CDR2 SFDVKD. CDR3 region: CATSDPGGQGRAGELFF. CDR3 sequence (DNA): TGTGCCACCAGTGATCCTGGGGGACAGGGAAGGGCCGGGGAGCTGTTTTTT.

Ten or more counts support this clonotype. The V and J genes are TRBV27 and TRBJ2-1, with D unclear. Per the germline V gene, CDR1 is MNHEY and CDR2 is SMNVEV (reference sequence). The CDR3 has 15 residues. Deletions cut 3 bases from V and 0 bases from J, with 9 bases between. The CDR3 here is CASSLSPSSYNEQFF. The CDR3 region has the DNA TGTGCCAGCAGTTTGTCTCCTAGCTCCTACAATGAGCAGTTCTTC.

This clonotype came up a few times. CDR3 region: CASSQDDSTYEQYF. CDR3 nucleotides: TGCGCCAGCAGCCAGGACGACAGTACCTACGAGCAGTACTTC. The genes are TRBV4-1 and TRBJ2-7, with D perhaps matching TRBD1 (5 bases). The CDR3 is 14 residues long. Between the trimmed V and J ends, which lost 3 bases and 2 bases, there was a span of 11 bases. Germline V lookup: CDR1 MGHRA, CDR2 YSYEKL.

There are many counts of this clonotype. The chain employs TRBV12-3 or TRBV12-4 and TRBJ1-2, with a weak D call TRBD1 (5 bases). V lost 6 bases to trimming and J lost 7 bases, with 18 bases between them. The CDR3 covers 14 residues. For the CDR3, the DNA is TGTGCCAGCAGAACCGCAACCGGGGGTCGTGGCTACACCTTC. Its protein is CASRTATGGRGYTF.

The CDR3: CAWSRFGTEAFF. The CDR3 DNA reads as TGTGCCTGGAGTCGATTTGGCACTGAAGCTTTCTTT. This chain links TRBV30 with TRBJ1-1; the D is unclear. V shed 2 bases and J shed 4 bases, with 8 bases lying between them. Germline CDR1 GTSNPN, CDR2 SVGIG (reference sequence). CDR3 length: 12 amino acids. Variable domain in full (rest from reference TRBV30 and TRBJ1-1): SQTIHQWPATLVQPVGSPLSLECTVEGTSNPNLYWYRQAAGRGLQLLFYSVGIGQISSEVPQNLSASRPQDRQFILSSKKLLLSDSGFYLCAWSRFGTEAFFGQGTRLTVV.

This clonotype has just a few counts. The chain employs TRBV20-1 and TRBJ2-3; 9 bases are a match to TRBD2. The CDR3 covers 14 residues. Germline V lookup: CDR1 DFQATT, CDR2 SNEGSKA (reference sequence). V lost 6 bases, J lost 4 bases, and 8 bases stayed unmatched. This CDR3 reads CSAPAGGPPDTQYF. The CDR3 DNA follows: TGCAGTGCCCCGGCGGGGGGGCCCCCAGATACGCAGTATTTT.

The CDR3 nucleotides read TGCGCCAGCAGCCAACAGTCCCCAATAAAGACAGGGCATTATGGCTACACCTTC. It is translated as CASSQQSPIKTGHYGYTF. This chain uses TRBV4-1 with TRBJ1-2; 7 positions match TRBD1. CDR3 length equals 18 residues. V was clipped by 2 bases and J by 5 bases; unmatched bases: 17. Germline CDR1 is MGHRA and CDR2 is YSYEKL.

The chain has TRBV7-9 and TRBJ1-5; D is perhaps TRBD1 (5 bases). Trimming left V 1 base short and J 6 bases short, with 13 bases between. CDR3 length equals 15 residues. Germline lookup yields CDR1 SEHNR and CDR2 FQNEAQ (reference sequence). CDR3 bases: TGTGCCAGCAGCTTAGAAGACGGGGCCAGTCAGCCCCAGCATTTT. This gives the protein CASSLEDGASQPQHF.

The table lists this clonotype with a few counts. V usage is TRBV20-1 and J usage is TRBJ2-3, with D possibly matching TRBD1 (6 bases). Germline CDR1 DFQATT, CDR2 SNEGSKA (reference sequence). The CDR3 length is 16 residues. The germline V and J ends were trimmed by 3 bases and 3 bases, with 19 bases remaining between them. The CDR3 nucleotides read TGCAGTGCTAGTGACCCCCGAGGACAGTCTACAGATACGCAGTATTTT. Its protein is CSASDPRGQSTDTQYF.

This clonotype appeared many times. The V gene is TRBV7-9, the J gene TRBJ1-3; D may be TRBD1 (5 bases). The CDR3 length is 15 residues. Germline V gives CDR1 SEHNR, CDR2 FQNEAQ (reference sequence). With 7 bases removed from V and 4 bases from J, the gap between germline ends came to 17 bases. The CDR3 bases are TGTGCCAGCACTCCCCCAGGGAACGCCGGAAACACCATATATTTT. As protein: CASTPPGNAGNTIYF. The variable domain in full, with the rest retrieved from reference TRBV7-9 and TRBJ1-3, is DTGVSQNPRHKITKRGQNVTFRCDPISEHNRLYWYRQTLGQGPEFLTYFQNEAQLEKSRLLSDRFSAERPKGSFSTLEIQRTEQGDSAMYLCASTPPGNAGNTIYFGEGSWLTVV.

About this clonotype itself: This clone may be a read error of a much larger clone one base away. The gene calls are TRBV7-8 and TRBJ2-2; TRBD1 or TRBD2 may be the D gene (5 bases each). V gave up 5 bases and J gave up 6 bases, with 10 bases separating them. The CDR3 runs 13 residues. The germline V gene has CDR1 SGHVS and CDR2 FQNEAQ. The CDR3 protein is CASSPGAAGELFF. The CDR3 bases are TGTGCCAGCAGCCCCGGGGCCGCCGGGGAGCTGTTTTTT.

Worth noting for this clonotype: The germline gene is not matched at one end of the junction; a read error may be the cause. The chain couples TRBV6-6 to TRBJ2-2; TRBD2 aligns across 9 bases. CDR3 length: 14 amino acids. The germline gives CDR1 MNHNY, CDR2 SVGAGI (reference sequence). The CDR3 sequence is CASQRGVNTLERFF. For the CDR3, the DNA is TGTGCCAGCCAGCGGGGGGTGAACACCTTGGAGCGGTTTTTT.